The 10 T cell receptor beta chains reported below all come from one sample, sequenced in a study of response to subunit inactivated influenza vaccine. TCRdb recomputed calls from the RT-PCR reads with MiXCR, one row per CDR3 protein. This sample carries roughly 780,000 distinct CDR3 sequences, about a fifth of them seen once, and the ten largest clones take roughly a tenth. The starting material was PBMCs from blood, obtained around 5 days after vaccination. The source is a man in his forties or fifties who received an inactivated influenza vaccine.

The gene calls are TRBV10-3 and TRBJ2-5; the match to TRBD1 covers 7 bases. V gave up 4 bases and J gave up 9 bases; unmatched junction bases: 14. Germline values: CDR1 ENHRY, CDR2 SYGVKD. There are 15 residues in the CDR3. Here the CDR3 DNA reads TGTGCCATCAGTGTAACAACAGGGGATAGGGAGTCCCAGTACTTC. Translation gives CAISVTTGDRESQYF.

This chain uses TRBV5-6 with TRBJ2-7; a possible D gene is TRBD1 (6 bases). Between the trimmed V and J ends, which lost 4 bases and 9 bases, there was a span of 11 bases. The germline V gene encodes CDR1 SGHDT and CDR2 YYEEEE. The CDR3 length is 11 residues. This CDR3 reads CASSVTGLQYF. In nucleotides, the CDR3 is TGTGCCAGCAGCGTAACAGGGCTGCAGTACTTC.

The chain couples TRBV7-2 to TRBJ2-7, with 8 bases matching TRBD1. The germline V gene encodes CDR1 SGHTA and CDR2 FQGNSA. V lost 5 bases and J lost 4; bases outside the gene matches: 4. The CDR3 runs 13 residues. The CDR3 region is CASSRRQGYEQYF. CDR3 nucleotide sequence: TGTGCCAGCAGCCGCCGACAGGGGTACGAGCAGTACTTC. The complete variable domain, with remaining parts taken from reference TRBV7-2 and TRBJ2-7, reads GAGVSQSPSNKVTEKGKDVELRCDPISGHTALYWYRQSLGQGLEFLIYFQGNSAPDKSGLPSDRFSAERTGGSVSTLTIQRTQQEDSAVYLCASSRRQGYEQYFGPGTRLTVT.

There are a few counts of this clonotype. This chain links TRBV5-8 with TRBJ2-4; no definite D call. Trimming pared 7 bases from V and 1 base from J, leaving 9 bases between. CDR1 and CDR2 (germline): SGHTS, YDEGEE. The CDR3 runs to 13 residues. The CDR3 bases are TGTGCCAGCTTTACGGGCGCCAAAAACATTCAGTACTTC. Amino acid sequence: CASFTGAKNIQYF.

The count of this clonotype is one. V and J are TRBV6-2 or TRBV6-3 and TRBJ2-7, with D possibly being TRBD2 (6 bases). CDR1 MNHEY and CDR2 SVGEGT come from the germline V gene. The ends were cut back, 0 bases at V and 2 bases at J, with 8 bases in the middle. This CDR3 is built from 14 residues. The CDR3 region is CASSYSSGPYEQYF. The CDR3 bases are TGTGCCAGCAGTTACTCCAGCGGGCCCTACGAGCAGTACTTC.

In this sample, this clonotype turned up a few times. The genes are TRBV6-1 and TRBJ2-2; the D gene is possibly TRBD1 (6 bases). Germline V gene data show CDR1 as MNHNS and CDR2 as SASEGT. CDR3 size: 14 residues. Trimming removed 2 bases at V and 7 bases at J, with 11 bases between. CDR3: CASSETGSGGELFF. The CDR3, as DNA: TGTGCCAGCAGTGAAACAGGGTCGGGCGGGGAGCTGTTTTTT.

In regard to this clonotype: An end of the junction differs from the germline gene, which may be a read error. The V and J genes are TRBV20-1 and TRBJ2-2; no definite D call. Germline CDR1 is DFQATT and CDR2 is SNEGSKA (reference sequence). The length of the CDR3 is 13 residues. CDR3 amino acids: CSARVGPFGELFF. In DNA, the CDR3 is TGCAGTGCAAGAGTAGGGCCCTTCGGGGAGCTGTTTTTT.

This clonotype was recorded only once. The CDR3 is CSARSLSGNAETQYF. As DNA, the CDR3 is TGCAGTGCTAGATCCCTCTCGGGTAATGCGGAGACCCAGTACTTC. The J gene is TRBJ2-5, the V gene TRBV20-1; D call uncertain. Per the germline V gene, CDR1 is DFQATT and CDR2 is SNEGSKA (reference sequence). The CDR3 is made up of 15 amino acids. Trimming removed 2 bases from V and 5 bases from J, with 18 bases in between.

This clonotype was counted a few times. V is TRBV12-3 or TRBV12-4 and J is TRBJ2-1; the D gene is possibly TRBD1 (6 bases). Deletions cut 1 base from V and 7 bases from J, with 14 bases between. The CDR3 runs to 15 residues. CDR3 residues: CASSLGPGAENEQFF. Written as DNA, the CDR3 is TGTGCCAGCAGTTTAGGGCCAGGGGCGGAGAATGAGCAGTTCTTC.

V and J are TRBV6-1 and TRBJ1-2; 8 positions agree with TRBD1. Germline V gene sequence: CDR1 MNHNS, CDR2 SASEGT. The V gene end was trimmed by 6 bases and the J gene end by 8 bases; junction bases not matched to a gene: 8. The CDR3 loop spans 13 amino acids. In DNA, the CDR3 is TGTGCCAGCAGGCCCAACAGGGGGGCGGGCTACACCTTC. It is translated as CASRPNRGAGYTF.